The entry below describes one T cell receptor (beta chain). Antigen unknown. Time point defined: patch test 2, 6 weeks after DPC sensitization. Specified treatment: therapeutic diphenylcyclopropenone sensitization with weekly scalp DPC. The sample is drawn from a study of human T cells and chemical hapten exposure. Overall study: DPC 0.01% went on the upper back by patch test, with reading at 6 days. Points from the study as a whole: Alopecia in all donors means immunity may differ from healthy individuals.

Germline values: CDR1 SQVTM, CDR2 ANQGSEA. V lost 6 bases and J lost 6, with 8 bases in between. The CDR3 runs 10 residues. In the original analysis: Counting gave a median of 95,638 TCRs per sample, with values ranging from roughly 20,000 to 750,000. TCRdb ran MiXCR on the RACE reads and lists one entry per CDR3 protein. TCRdb's processing, not the authors', yielded these V and J calls. The table has about 55,000 distinct CDR3 sequences, about 10% seen once; the top ten hold under 2%. The sequence derives from a woman aged 45 to 65 with alopecia areata. Some clones in this sample may be carry-over from other donors' samples. The sequences come from whole blood, collected in connection with sensitization to the hapten diphenylcyclopropenone (DPC). The chain carries TRBV29-1 and TRBJ1-1; perhaps TRBD1 as D (5 bases). CDR3 in DNA: TGCAGCGTCGGACACGCTGAAGCTTTCTTT. It codes for CSVGHAEAFF.